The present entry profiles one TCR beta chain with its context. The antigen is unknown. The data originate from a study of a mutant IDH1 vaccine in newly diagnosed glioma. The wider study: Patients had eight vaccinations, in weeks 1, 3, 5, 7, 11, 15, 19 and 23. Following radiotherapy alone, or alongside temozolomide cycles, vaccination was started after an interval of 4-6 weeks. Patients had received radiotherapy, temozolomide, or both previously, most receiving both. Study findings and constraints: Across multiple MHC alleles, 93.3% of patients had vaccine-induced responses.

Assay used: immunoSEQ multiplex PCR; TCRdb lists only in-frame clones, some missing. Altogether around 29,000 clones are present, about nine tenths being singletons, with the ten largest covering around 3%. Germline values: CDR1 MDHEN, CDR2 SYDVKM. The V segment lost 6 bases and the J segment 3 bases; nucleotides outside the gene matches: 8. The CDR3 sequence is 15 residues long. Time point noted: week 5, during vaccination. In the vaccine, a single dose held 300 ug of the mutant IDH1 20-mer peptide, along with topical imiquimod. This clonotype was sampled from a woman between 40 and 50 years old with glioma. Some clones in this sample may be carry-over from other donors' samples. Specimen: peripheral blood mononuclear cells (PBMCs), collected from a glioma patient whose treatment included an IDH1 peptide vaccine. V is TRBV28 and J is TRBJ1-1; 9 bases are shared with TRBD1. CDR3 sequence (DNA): TGTGCCAGCAGCTACCAACAGGGGGCCTACACTGAAGCTTTCTTT. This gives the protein CASSYQQGAYTEAFF.